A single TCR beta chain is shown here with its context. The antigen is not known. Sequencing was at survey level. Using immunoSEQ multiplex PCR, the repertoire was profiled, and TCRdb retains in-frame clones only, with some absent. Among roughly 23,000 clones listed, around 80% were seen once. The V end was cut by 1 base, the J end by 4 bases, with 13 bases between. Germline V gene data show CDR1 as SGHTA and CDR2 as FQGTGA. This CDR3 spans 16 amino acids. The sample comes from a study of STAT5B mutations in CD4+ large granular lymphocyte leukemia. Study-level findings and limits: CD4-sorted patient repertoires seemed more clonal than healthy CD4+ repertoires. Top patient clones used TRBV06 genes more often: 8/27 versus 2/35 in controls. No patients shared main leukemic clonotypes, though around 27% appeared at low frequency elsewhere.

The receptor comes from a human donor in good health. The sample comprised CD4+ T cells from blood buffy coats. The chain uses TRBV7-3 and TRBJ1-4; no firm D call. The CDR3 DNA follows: TGTGCCAGCAGCTTAAATCCCACGGACGATAATGAAAAACTGTTTTTT. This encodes CASSLNPTDDNEKLFF.